Shown below are 22 T cell receptor beta chains from a single sample sequenced in a study of T cell repertoires in cytomegalovirus infection. Via MiXCR, TCRdb re-called the reads, giving one row per CDR3 protein. The data contain some 680,000 distinct CDR3 sequences, approximately 34% of them singletons. Sample: PBMCs. All receptors come from a human donor in good health (CMV status not recorded). Some clones in this sample may be carry-over from other donors' samples.

The chain joins TRBV6-1 to TRBJ2-2; either TRBD1 or TRBD2 may fit D (5 bases each). The V end lost 8 bases, the J end lost 4 bases, and 14 bases lay between the germline ends. CDR3 length: 14 residues. Germline CDR1 is MNHNS and CDR2 is SASEGT. The CDR3 sequence is CASYRQGPTGELFF. CDR3 sequence (DNA): TGTGCCAGCTACCGTCAGGGACCCACCGGGGAGCTGTTTTTT.

The rearrangement links TRBV12-3 or TRBV12-4 to TRBJ1-1; D perhaps matches TRBD1 (5 bases). This CDR3 region has 14 residues. V was shortened by 10 bases and J by 0 bases, with 15 bases between the two germline ends. CDR3 sequence (DNA): TGTGCCACGGCCTTTGGGGGGATGAACACTGAAGCTTTCTTT. Protein: CATAFGGMNTEAFF.

The genes are TRBV6-1 and TRBJ2-7; 9 bases map to TRBD1. V dropped 8 bases and J dropped 6; count of bases not matched to a gene: 8. CDR3 length: 13 amino acids. Looked up from germline, CDR1 is MNHNS and CDR2 is SASEGT. In DNA, the CDR3 is TGTGCCAGCTTCGGGACAGGGCCCTCCGAGCAGTACTTC. It translates to CASFGTGPSEQYF.

This clonotype was recorded a few times. The genes are TRBV6-1 and TRBJ2-5; tentative D call: TRBD2 (6 bases). Germline CDR1 reads MNHNS; CDR2 reads SASEGT. The CDR3 covers 13 residues. V lost 6 bases and J 4 bases, leaving 12 bases between the germline ends. Here the CDR3 reads CASSGRSGETQYF. The CDR3, as DNA: TGTGCCAGCAGCGGGAGATCAGGAGAGACCCAGTACTTC.

This chain joins TRBV20-1 and TRBJ1-5; D gene unclear. Trimming removed 1 base from V and 3 bases from J, with 16 bases in between. The CDR3 runs 16 residues. CDR1 and CDR2 from the germline V gene are DFQATT and SNEGSKA (reference sequence). CDR3: CSARVGGGKNNQPQHF. The DNA for the CDR3 is TGCAGTGCTAGAGTAGGAGGCGGTAAAAACAATCAGCCCCAGCATTTT.

This chain joins TRBV4-2 and TRBJ2-1; 8 bases agree with TRBD2. The V gene's germline CDR1 is LGHNA and CDR2 YNFKEQ. This CDR3 has 15 amino acids. J lost 2 bases, V lost 0 bases, and 0 bases had no gene match. The DNA for the CDR3 is TGTGCCAGCAGCCAAGAACTAGCGGCCTACAATGAGCAGTTCTTC. Its translation is CASSQELAAYNEQFF.

This clonotype was observed a few times. This rearrangement joins TRBV9 to TRBJ2-5; D ambiguous. Germline-derived CDR1 and CDR2 are SGDLS and YYNGEE. This CDR3 has 14 amino acids. With 0 bases removed from V and 3 bases from J, the gap between germline ends came to 9 bases. The CDR3 DNA is TGTGCCAGCAGCGTAGGATCTAAGAAAGAGACCCAGTACTTC. It encodes CASSVGSKKETQYF.

This clonotype has only a few counts. The chain carries TRBV6-1 and TRBJ2-7; D ambiguous. The CDR3 is made up of 15 amino acids. Trimming pared 4 bases from V and 4 bases from J, leaving 17 bases between. CDR1 and CDR2 from the germline V gene are MNHNS and SASEGT. CDR3 DNA: TGTGCCAGCAGTGGCCTGGGTGGGGATATTTACGAGCAGTACTTC. Its translation is CASSGLGGDIYEQYF.

The rearrangement links TRBV6-2 or TRBV6-3 to TRBJ2-1; D is unresolved. Per the germline V gene, CDR1 is MNHEY and CDR2 is SVGEGT. There are 14 residues in the CDR3. Trimming shortened V by 0 bases and J by 6 bases, and 9 bases separated the two germline ends. The CDR3 DNA sequence: TGTGCCAGCAGTTACTCGCTACGGCTCAATGAGCAGTTCTTC. Translated: CASSYSLRLNEQFF.

This clonotype was seen a few times. The gene calls are TRBV12-3 or TRBV12-4 and TRBJ2-5; no clear D gene. This CDR3 is 13 amino acids long. V was cut by 6 bases and J by 2 bases, with 10 bases left in between. The CDR3 sequence is CASRGQTQETQYF. The CDR3 region has the DNA TGTGCCAGCAGGGGCCAGACACAAGAGACCCAGTACTTC.

The rearrangement joins TRBV19 to TRBJ1-2; no reliable D call. CDR1 and CDR2 (germline): LNHDA, SQIVND (reference sequence). The CDR3 length is 11 residues. V shed 3 bases and J shed 8 bases, with 7 bases lying between them. The CDR3 reads CASSIPSGYTF. DNA of the CDR3: TGTGCCAGTAGTATCCCAAGCGGCTACACCTTC.

The chain couples TRBV24-1 to TRBJ2-2; 7 bases map to TRBD1. This CDR3 is 14 amino acids long. V dropped 7 bases and J dropped 3; count of bases not matched to a gene: 4. Germline CDR1 KGHDR, CDR2 SFDVKD. The DNA for the CDR3 is TGTGCCACCAGCGCACAGGGGTACACCGGGGAGCTGTTTTTT. Encoded protein: CATSAQGYTGELFF.

V and J are TRBV20-1 and TRBJ2-1; perhaps TRBD2 as D (5 bases). This CDR3 contains 12 residues. Germline V gene lookup returns CDR1 DFQATT and CDR2 SNEGSKA (reference sequence). V gave up 6 bases and J gave up 10 bases, with 16 bases separating them. CDR3 protein: CSATHGEREQFF. CDR3 in DNA: TGCAGTGCAACCCACGGTGAGCGGGAGCAGTTCTTC.

This sequence joins TRBV7-2 and TRBJ2-1, with D uncertain. V gave up 4 bases and J gave up 12 bases, with 19 bases separating them. The length of the CDR3 is 14 residues. Germline CDR1 is SGHTA and CDR2 is FQGNSA. CDR3 in DNA: TGTGCCAGCAGCTCCCTATTGTCGCAGTTAGGGCAGTTCTTC. Residues: CASSSLLSQLGQFF.

This clonotype was found a few times. CDR3 sequence: CASSYSGDEQYF. The CDR3 coding sequence is TGTGCCAGCAGTTACTCTGGGGACGAGCAGTACTTC. This chain uses TRBV6-5 with TRBJ2-7; D ambiguous. The CDR3 length is 12 residues. The germline V gene has CDR1 MNHEY and CDR2 SVGAGI. Trimming took off 0 bases at V and 5 bases at J, with 5 bases between the two ends.

This chain joins TRBV12-3 or TRBV12-4 and TRBJ2-2, with 9 bases that match TRBD1. The trim removed 5 bases at V and 5 bases at J, leaving 6 bases unmatched. This CDR3 comprises 15 residues. The CDR3 DNA sequence: TGTGCCAGCAGTGGGACAGGGAGGTTAACCGGGGAGCTGTTTTTT. This encodes CASSGTGRLTGELFF.

Concerning this clonotype: Germline is not matched at one junction end, which may reflect a read error. The chain carries TRBV7-9 and TRBJ1-6; TRBD1 aligns across 8 bases. CDR3 size: 17 residues. CDR1 SEHNR and CDR2 FQNEAQ come from the germline V gene (reference sequence). This CDR3 is CASGLPQRTGYVSPLHF. The CDR3 nucleotides read TGTGCCAGCGGCTTACCCCAGCGGACAGGGTACGTTTCACCCCTCCACTTT.

The chain employs TRBV7-2 and TRBJ1-4, with 8 bases that match TRBD1. The J segment lost 4 bases and the V segment lost 3 bases, leaving 4 bases of the junction unmatched. The CDR3 runs 15 residues. The V gene's germline CDR1 is SGHTA and CDR2 FQGNSA. This CDR3 reads CASSLTTGVNEKLFF. CDR3 coding DNA: TGTGCCAGCAGCTTGACGACAGGGGTTAATGAAAAACTGTTTTTT.

This clonotype occurred many times. This chain joins TRBV7-6 and TRBJ2-1; TRBD1 matches at 7 bases. V dropped 3 bases and J dropped 8; count of bases not matched to a gene: 10. Per germline, CDR1 SGHVS and CDR2 FNYEAQ. CDR3 length: 15 amino acids. CDR3 bases: TGTGCCAGCAGCTTGTGGACAGGACTGCGGGATGAGCAGTTCTTC. Translating gives CASSLWTGLRDEQFF.

This clonotype was detected only a few times. The rearrangement joins TRBV28 to TRBJ1-5, with TRBD1 identical over 10 bases. V dropped 6 bases and J dropped 0; count of bases not matched to a gene: 11. The CDR3 has 18 residues. Germline assignment: CDR1 MDHEN and CDR2 SYDVKM. CDR3 sequence (DNA): TGTGCCAGCAGCCTCCCGGGACAGGGGCCCTATAGCAATCAGCCCCAGCATTTT. This sequence encodes CASSLPGQGPYSNQPQHF.

This clonotype occurred a few times. The chain recombines TRBV4-1 with TRBJ2-1; 8 bases map to TRBD2. CDR3 length equals 15 residues. J lost 4 bases, V lost 4 bases, and 6 bases had no gene match. Germline loops: CDR1 MGHRA, CDR2 YSYEKL. DNA of the CDR3: TGCGCCAGCAGCCTACTAGCGGAGCCATACAATGAGCAGTTCTTC. It translates to CASSLLAEPYNEQFF.

This chain uses TRBV7-8 with TRBJ1-1, with D perhaps TRBD1 (6 bases). The V end lost 2 bases, the J end lost 0 bases, and 13 bases lay between the germline ends. The CDR3 sequence is 16 residues long. Germline assignment: CDR1 SGHVS and CDR2 FQNEAQ. CDR3 residues: CASSLRETGMNTEAFF. In DNA form, the CDR3 reads TGTGCCAGCAGCTTAAGGGAGACAGGAATGAACACTGAAGCTTTCTTT.